The rows below give T cell receptor beta chains drawn from one sample of a study of OX40 agonist ivuxolimab in advanced cancers. The repertoire was sequenced with immunoSEQ multiplex PCR; TCRdb's copy has only in-frame clones and lacks some. The data hold tens of thousands of clones, with approximately 88% observed a single time. The material was CD4+ or CD8+ T cells sorted from blood, obtained in a trial of the OX40 agonist ivuxolimab. The origin of the receptors is an adult with an advanced solid tumor such as melanoma, head and neck, liver or kidney cancer. CDR3s include the opening cysteine and the closing phenylalanine or tryptophan. Fields, in order: D gene, clone size, V gene, J gene, CDR3 protein, CDR3 DNA. D genes are given only for firm matches. Expanded clones get a size class; other rows say once, few or many, or leave the size out.

TRBD1	-	TRBV6-1	TRBJ1-1	CASRLTGQVTEAFF	TGTGCCAGCAGGTTGACAGGGCAGGTCACTGAAGCTTTCTTT
-	-	TRBV6-5	TRBJ2-7	CASSTRRTAYEQYF	TGTGCCAGCAGTACGCGGAGGACAGCCTACGAGCAGTACTTC
TRBD2	-	TRBV13	TRBJ2-7	CASSSPASGIYEQYF	TGTGCCAGCAGCTCCCCGGCTAGCGGAATTTACGAGCAGTACTTC
-	-	TRBV5-1	TRBJ1-1	CASSYGPRNTEAFF	TGCGCCAGCAGCTACGGACCGAGGAACACTGAAGCTTTCTTT
-	-	TRBV18	TRBJ2-7	CASSPFRDTNYEQYF	TGTGCCAGCTCACCTTTCCGGGACACGAACTACGAGCAGTACTTC
-	few	TRBV27	TRBJ2-5	CASSPERGLREETQYF	TGTGCCAGCAGCCCTGAGAGGGGATTGAGAGAGGAGACCCAGTACTTC
-	few	TRBV2	TRBJ1-2	CASSGRREGRFGYTF	TGTGCCAGCAGTGGGAGGCGCGAGGGGCGGTTTGGCTACACCTTC
-	-	TRBV2	TRBJ1-2	CASSDWGFGGYTF	TGTGCCAGCAGTGATTGGGGGTTTGGTGGCTACACCTTC
TRBD1	few	TRBV4-1	TRBJ1-4	CASRGAGGEKLFF	TGCGCCAGCAGGGGGGCAGGGGGGGAAAAACTGTTTTTT
-	once	TRBV30	TRBJ1-2	CAWSGGFDGYTF	TGTGCCTGGAGTGGGGGATTTGATGGCTACACCTTC
TRBD1	-	TRBV29-1	TRBJ2-7	CSADPGTGGSEQYF	TGCAGCGCCGATCCCGGGACAGGGGGTAGTGAGCAGTACTTC
-	-	TRBV27	TRBJ1-1	CASSLIRGWAEAFF	TGTGCCAGCAGTTTAATACGGGGGTGGGCTGAAGCTTTCTTT
-	-	TRBV6-4	TRBJ2-1	CASSDSRGGSYNEQFF	TGTGCCAGCAGTGACTCGAGGGGCGGGTCTTACAATGAGCAGTTCTTC
TRBD2	-	TRBV11-2	TRBJ2-1	CASSLYVSGASNEQFF	TGTGCCAGCAGCTTATATGTCAGCGGGGCATCCAATGAGCAGTTCTTC
TRBD2	few	TRBV18	TRBJ2-1	CASSRGLAGDNEQFF	TGTGCCAGCTCACGAGGCCTAGCGGGAGACAATGAGCAGTTCTTC
-	-	TRBV28	TRBJ1-1	CASSFRRWTSQETMNTEAFF	TGTGCCAGCAGTTTTAGGCGGTGGACGTCGCAAGAGACAATGAACACTGAAGCTTTCTTT
TRBD2	-	TRBV7-3	TRBJ2-7	CASSSTRDAGVSYF	TGTGCCAGCAGCTCAACCAGGGACGCGGGGGTGAGTTACTTC
-	-	TRBV5-1	TRBJ1-2	CASSLGSHAIYGYTF	TGCGCCAGCAGCTTGGGCAGCCACGCTATCTATGGCTACACCTTC
-	few	TRBV20-1	TRBJ1-5	CSARGDQPQHF	TGCAGTGCTAGAGGGGATCAGCCCCAGCATTTT
-	-	TRBV28	TRBJ2-7	CASSLDRLISYEQYF	TGTGCCAGCAGTTTAGATCGTCTGATCTCCTACGAGCAGTACTTC
-	-	TRBV7-9	TRBJ2-1	CASSLGGAPREQFF	TGTGCCAGCAGCTTAGGGGGGGCCCCGAGAGAGCAGTTCTTC
-	-	TRBV15	TRBJ2-6	CATSRDGSGANVLTF	TGTGCCACCAGCAGAGACGGTTCTGGGGCCAACGTCCTGACTTTC
-	-	TRBV15	TRBJ1-5	CATSRGVYSNQPQHF	TGTGCCACCAGCAGGGGGGTCTATAGCAATCAGCCCCAGCATTTT
TRBD1	-	TRBV6-5	TRBJ2-5	CASSLRKTGGMETQYF	TGTGCCAGCAGTTTACGAAAGACAGGGGGCATGGAGACCCAGTACTTC
-	-	TRBV2	TRBJ2-1	CASRSDGSYNEQFF	TGTGCCAGCAGGTCGGACGGATCCTACAATGAGCAGTTCTTC
TRBD1	-	TRBV30	TRBJ2-2	CAWDGQVTYTGELFF	TGTGCCTGGGATGGACAGGTCACCTACACCGGGGAGCTGTTTTTT